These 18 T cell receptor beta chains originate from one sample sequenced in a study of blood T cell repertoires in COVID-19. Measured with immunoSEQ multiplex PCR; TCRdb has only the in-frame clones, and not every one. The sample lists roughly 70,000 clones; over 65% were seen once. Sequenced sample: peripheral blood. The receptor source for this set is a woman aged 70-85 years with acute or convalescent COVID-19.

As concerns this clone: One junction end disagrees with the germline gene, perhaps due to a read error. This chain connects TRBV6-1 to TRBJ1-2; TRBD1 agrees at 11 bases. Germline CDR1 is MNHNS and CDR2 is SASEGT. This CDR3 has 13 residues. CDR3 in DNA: TGTGCCAGCAGGGAAGGGACAGGGGGTGGCTACACCTTC. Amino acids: CASREGTGGGYTF.

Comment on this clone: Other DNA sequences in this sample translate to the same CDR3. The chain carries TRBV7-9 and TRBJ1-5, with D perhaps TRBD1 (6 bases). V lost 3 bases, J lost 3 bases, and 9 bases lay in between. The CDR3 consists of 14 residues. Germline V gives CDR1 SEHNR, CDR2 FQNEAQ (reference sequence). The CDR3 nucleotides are TGTGCCAGCAGCTTGGGGGCGAACAATCAGCCCCAGCATTTT. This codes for CASSLGANNQPQHF.

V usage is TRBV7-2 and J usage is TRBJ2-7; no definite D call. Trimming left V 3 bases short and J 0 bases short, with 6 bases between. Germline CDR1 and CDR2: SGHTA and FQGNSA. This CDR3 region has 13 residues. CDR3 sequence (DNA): TGTGCCAGCAGCTTGGCCCTCTCCTACGAGCAGTACTTC. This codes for CASSLALSYEQYF.

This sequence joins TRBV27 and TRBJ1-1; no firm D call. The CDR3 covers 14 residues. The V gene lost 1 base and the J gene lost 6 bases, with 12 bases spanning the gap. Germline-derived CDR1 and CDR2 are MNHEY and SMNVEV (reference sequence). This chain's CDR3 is CASSLLGTRAEAFF. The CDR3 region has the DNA TGTGCCAGCAGTTTATTGGGCACTAGGGCTGAAGCTTTCTTT.

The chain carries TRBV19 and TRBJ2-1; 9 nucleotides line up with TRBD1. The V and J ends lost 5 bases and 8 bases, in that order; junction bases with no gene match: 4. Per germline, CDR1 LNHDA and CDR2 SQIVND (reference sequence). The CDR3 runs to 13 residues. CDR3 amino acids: CASSARQGDEQFF. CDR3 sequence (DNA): TGTGCCAGTAGTGCCCGACAGGGGGATGAGCAGTTCTTC.

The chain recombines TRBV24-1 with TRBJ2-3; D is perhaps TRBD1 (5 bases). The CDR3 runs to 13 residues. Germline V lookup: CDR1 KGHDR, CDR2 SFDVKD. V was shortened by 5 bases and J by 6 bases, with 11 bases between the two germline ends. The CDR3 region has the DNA TGTGCCACCAGTGCCGCAGGGCGGGATACGCAGTATTTT. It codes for CATSAAGRDTQYF.

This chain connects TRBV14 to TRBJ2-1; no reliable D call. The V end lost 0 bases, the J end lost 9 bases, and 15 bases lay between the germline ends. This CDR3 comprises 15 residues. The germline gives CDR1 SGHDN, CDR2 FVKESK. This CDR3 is CASSQDLPPDSEQFF. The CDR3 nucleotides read TGTGCCAGCAGCCAAGACCTCCCCCCAGATTCTGAGCAGTTCTTC. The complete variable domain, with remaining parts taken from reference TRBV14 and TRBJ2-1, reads EAGVTQFPSHSVIEKGQTVTLRCDPISGHDNLYWYRRVMGKEIKFLLHFVKESKQDESGMPNNRFLAERTGGTYSTLKVQPAELEDSGVYFCASSQDLPPDSEQFFGPGTRLTVL.

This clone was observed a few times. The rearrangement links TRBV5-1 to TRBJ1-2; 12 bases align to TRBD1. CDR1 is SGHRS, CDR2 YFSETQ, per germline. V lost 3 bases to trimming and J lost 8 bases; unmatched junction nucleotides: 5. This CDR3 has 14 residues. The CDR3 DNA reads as TGCGCCAGCAGCTCCCGGGACAGGGGGCGAGGCTACACCTTC. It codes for CASSSRDRGRGYTF.

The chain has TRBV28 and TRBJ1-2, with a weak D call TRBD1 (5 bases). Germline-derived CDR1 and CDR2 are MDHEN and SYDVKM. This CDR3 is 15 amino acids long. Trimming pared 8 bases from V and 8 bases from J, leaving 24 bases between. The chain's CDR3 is CASLGRRGFSLGYTF. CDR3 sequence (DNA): TGTGCCAGCCTCGGTAGGAGGGGTTTCTCTTTAGGCTACACCTTC.

CDR3: CASSSTTSGGYEQYF. CDR3 sequence (DNA): TGCGCCAGCAGCTCGACGACTAGCGGGGGGTACGAGCAGTACTTC. This chain uses TRBV5-1 with TRBJ2-7; 13 bases line up with TRBD2. The ends lost 3 bases at V and 4 bases at J; junction bases unmatched: 4. The CDR3 sequence is 15 residues long. In germline, CDR1 is SGHRS, CDR2 YFSETQ.

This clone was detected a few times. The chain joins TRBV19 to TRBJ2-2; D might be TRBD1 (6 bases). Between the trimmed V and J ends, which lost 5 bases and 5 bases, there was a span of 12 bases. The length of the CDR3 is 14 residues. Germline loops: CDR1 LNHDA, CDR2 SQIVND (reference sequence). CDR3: CASSHQGNTGELFF. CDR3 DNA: TGTGCCAGTAGTCATCAGGGGAATACCGGGGAGCTGTTTTTT.

DNA of the CDR3: TGTGCCAGCAGCCGACCGGGACAAGACAACTATGGCTACACCTTC. Translation: CASSRPGQDNYGYTF. V and J are TRBV2 and TRBJ1-2, with D tentatively TRBD1 (6 bases). The germline V and J ends were trimmed by 6 bases and 2 bases, with 16 bases remaining between them. Germline CDR1 and CDR2: SNHLY and FYNNEI. This CDR3 is 15 amino acids long.

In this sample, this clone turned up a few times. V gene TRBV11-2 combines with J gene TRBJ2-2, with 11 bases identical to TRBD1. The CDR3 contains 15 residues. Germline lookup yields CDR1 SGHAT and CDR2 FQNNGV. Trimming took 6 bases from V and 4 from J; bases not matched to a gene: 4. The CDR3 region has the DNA TGTGCCAGCAGGACAGGGACAGGGGGCACCGGGGAGCTGTTTTTT. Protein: CASRTGTGGTGELFF.

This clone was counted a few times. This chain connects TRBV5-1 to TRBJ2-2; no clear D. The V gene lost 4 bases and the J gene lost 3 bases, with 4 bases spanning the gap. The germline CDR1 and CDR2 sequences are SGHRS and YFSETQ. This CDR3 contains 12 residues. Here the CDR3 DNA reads TGCGCCAGCAGCCTACACACCGGGGAGCTGTTTTTT. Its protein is CASSLHTGELFF.

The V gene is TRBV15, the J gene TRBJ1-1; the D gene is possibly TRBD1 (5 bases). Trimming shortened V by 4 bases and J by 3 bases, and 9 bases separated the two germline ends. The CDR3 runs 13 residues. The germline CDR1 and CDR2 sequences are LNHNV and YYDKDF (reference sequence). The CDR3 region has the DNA TGTGCCACCAGCACCCAGGGTTACACTGAAGCTTTCTTT. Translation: CATSTQGYTEAFF.

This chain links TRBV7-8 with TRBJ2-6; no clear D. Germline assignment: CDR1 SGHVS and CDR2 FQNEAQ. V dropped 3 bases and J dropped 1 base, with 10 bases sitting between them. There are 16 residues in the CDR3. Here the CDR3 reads CASSLVALSGANVLTF. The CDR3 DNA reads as TGTGCCAGCAGCTTGGTCGCGCTTTCTGGGGCCAACGTCCTGACTTTC.

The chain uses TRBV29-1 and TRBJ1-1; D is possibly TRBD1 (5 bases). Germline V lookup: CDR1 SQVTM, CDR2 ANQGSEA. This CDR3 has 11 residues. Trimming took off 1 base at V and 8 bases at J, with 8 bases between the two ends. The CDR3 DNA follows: TGCAGCGTTGAAGGGCCAGGGGAAGCTTTCTTT. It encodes CSVEGPGEAFF. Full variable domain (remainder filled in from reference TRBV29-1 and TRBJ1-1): SAVISQKPSRDICQRGTSLTIQCQVDSQVTMMFWYRQQPGQSLTLIATANQGSEATYESGFVIDKFPISRPNLTFSTLTVSNMSPEDSSIYLCSVEGPGEAFFGQGTRLTVV.

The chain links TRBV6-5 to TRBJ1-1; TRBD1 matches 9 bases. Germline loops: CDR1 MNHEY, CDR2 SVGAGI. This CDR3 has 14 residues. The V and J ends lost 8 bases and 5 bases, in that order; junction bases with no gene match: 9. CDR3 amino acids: CASATGGKRTEAFF. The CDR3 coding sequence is TGTGCCAGCGCGACAGGGGGTAAGAGGACTGAAGCTTTCTTT.